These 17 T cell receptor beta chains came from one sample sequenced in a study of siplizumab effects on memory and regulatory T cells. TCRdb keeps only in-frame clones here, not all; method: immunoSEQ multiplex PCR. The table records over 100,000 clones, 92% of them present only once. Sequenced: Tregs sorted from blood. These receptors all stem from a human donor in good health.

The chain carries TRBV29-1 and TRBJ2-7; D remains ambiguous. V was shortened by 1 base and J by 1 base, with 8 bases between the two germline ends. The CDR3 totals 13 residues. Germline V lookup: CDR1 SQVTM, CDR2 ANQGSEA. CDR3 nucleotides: TGCAGCGTTGAAGTGGACGGGTCCTACGAGCAGTACTTC. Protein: CSVEVDGSYEQYF.

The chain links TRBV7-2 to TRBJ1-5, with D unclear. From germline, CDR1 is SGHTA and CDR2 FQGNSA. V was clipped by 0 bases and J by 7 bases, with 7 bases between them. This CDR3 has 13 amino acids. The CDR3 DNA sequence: TGTGCCAGCAGCTTAGCGCTCGGCCAGCCCCAGCATTTT. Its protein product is CASSLALGQPQHF.

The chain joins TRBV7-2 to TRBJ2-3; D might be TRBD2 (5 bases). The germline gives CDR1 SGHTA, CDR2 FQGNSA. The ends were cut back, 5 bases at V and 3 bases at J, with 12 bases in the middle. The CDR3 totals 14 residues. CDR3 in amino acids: CASSRVPGTDTQYF. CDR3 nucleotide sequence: TGTGCCAGCAGCAGAGTCCCGGGGACAGATACGCAGTATTTT. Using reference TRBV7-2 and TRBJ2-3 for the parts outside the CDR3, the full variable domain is GAGVSQSPSNKVTEKGKDVELRCDPISGHTALYWYRQSLGQGLEFLIYFQGNSAPDKSGLPSDRFSAERTGGSVSTLTIQRTQQEDSAVYLCASSRVPGTDTQYFGPGTRLTVL.

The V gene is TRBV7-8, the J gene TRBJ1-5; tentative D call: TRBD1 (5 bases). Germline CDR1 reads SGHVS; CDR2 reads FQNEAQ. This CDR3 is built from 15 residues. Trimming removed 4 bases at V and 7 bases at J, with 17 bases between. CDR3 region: CASSSDLWGSQPQHF. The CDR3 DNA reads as TGTGCCAGCAGCTCGGATCTATGGGGCAGCCAGCCCCAGCATTTT.

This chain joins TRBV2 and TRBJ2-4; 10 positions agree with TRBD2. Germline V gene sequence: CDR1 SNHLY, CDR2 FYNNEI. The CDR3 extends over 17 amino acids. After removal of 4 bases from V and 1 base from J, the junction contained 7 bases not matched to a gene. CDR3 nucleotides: TGTGCCAGCAGTGGATCTAGCGGGAGACGGGCCAAAAACATTCAGTACTTC. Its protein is CASSGSSGRRAKNIQYF.

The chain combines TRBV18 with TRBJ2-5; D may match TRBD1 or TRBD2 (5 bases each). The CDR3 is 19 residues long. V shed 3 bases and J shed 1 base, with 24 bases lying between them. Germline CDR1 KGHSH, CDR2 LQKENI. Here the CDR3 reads CASSPTSRELPTPQETQYF. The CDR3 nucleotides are TGTGCCAGCTCACCTACCTCCAGGGAGCTACCCACTCCCCAAGAGACCCAGTACTTC.

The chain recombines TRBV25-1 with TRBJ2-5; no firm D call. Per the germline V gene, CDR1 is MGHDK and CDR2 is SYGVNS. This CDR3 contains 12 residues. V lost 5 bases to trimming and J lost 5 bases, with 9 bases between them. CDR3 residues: CASSPSWETQYF. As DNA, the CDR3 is TGTGCCAGCAGTCCATCGTGGGAGACCCAGTACTTC.

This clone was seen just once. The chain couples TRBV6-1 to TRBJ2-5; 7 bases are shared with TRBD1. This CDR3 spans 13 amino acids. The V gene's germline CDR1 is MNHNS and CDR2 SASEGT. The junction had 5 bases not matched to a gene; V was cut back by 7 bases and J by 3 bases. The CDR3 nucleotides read TGTGCCAGCATTCAGACAGGGAAAGAGACCCAGTACTTC. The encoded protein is CASIQTGKETQYF.

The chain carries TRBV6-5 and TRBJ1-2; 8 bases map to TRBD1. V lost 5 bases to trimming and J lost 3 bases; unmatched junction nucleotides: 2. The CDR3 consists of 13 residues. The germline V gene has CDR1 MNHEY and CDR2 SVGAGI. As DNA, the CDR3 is TGTGCCAGCAGTCACAGGGGGGACTATGGCTACACCTTC. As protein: CASSHRGDYGYTF.

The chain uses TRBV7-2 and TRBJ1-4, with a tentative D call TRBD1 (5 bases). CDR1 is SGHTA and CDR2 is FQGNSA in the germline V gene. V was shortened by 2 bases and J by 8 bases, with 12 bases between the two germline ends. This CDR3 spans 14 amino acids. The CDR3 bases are TGTGCCAGCAGCTTACAGGGAGGAAACGAAAAACTGTTTTTT. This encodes CASSLQGGNEKLFF.

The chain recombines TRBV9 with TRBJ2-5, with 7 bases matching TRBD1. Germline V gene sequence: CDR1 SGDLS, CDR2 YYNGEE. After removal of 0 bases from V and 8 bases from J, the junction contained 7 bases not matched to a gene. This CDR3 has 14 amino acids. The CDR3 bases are TGTGCCAGCAGCGTAGACTTGGGACAGCGAACCCAGTACTTC. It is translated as CASSVDLGQRTQYF. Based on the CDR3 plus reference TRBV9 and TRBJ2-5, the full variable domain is DSGVTQTPKHLITATGQRVTLRCSPRSGDLSVYWYQQSLDQGLQFLIQYYNGEERAKGNILERFSAQQFPDLHSELNLSSLELGDSALYFCASSVDLGQRTQYFGPGTRLLVL.

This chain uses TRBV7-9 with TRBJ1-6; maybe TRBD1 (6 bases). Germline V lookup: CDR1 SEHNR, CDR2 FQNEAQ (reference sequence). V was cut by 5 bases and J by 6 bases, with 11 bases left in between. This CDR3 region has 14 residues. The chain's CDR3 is CASSSGQFNSPLHF. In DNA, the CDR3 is TGTGCCAGCAGCAGCGGACAGTTTAATTCACCCCTCCACTTT.

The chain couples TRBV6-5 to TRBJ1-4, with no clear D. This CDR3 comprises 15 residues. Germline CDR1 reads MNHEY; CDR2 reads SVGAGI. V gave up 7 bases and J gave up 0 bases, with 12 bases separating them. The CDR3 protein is CASTSRAATNEKLFF. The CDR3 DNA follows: TGTGCCAGCACGTCCCGGGCTGCAACTAATGAAAAACTGTTTTTT.

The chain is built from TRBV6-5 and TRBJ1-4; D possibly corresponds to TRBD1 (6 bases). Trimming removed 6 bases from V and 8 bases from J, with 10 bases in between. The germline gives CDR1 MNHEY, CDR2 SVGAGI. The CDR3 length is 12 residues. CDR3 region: CASRKGGEKLFF. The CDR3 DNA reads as TGTGCCAGCAGAAAGGGGGGAGAAAAACTGTTTTTT.

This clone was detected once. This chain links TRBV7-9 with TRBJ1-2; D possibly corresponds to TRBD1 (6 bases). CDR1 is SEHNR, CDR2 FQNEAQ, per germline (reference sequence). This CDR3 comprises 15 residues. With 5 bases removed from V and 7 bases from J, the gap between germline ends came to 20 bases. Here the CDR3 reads CASSQMRGAASGYTF. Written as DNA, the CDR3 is TGTGCCAGCAGCCAAATGAGGGGGGCGGCATCTGGCTACACCTTC.

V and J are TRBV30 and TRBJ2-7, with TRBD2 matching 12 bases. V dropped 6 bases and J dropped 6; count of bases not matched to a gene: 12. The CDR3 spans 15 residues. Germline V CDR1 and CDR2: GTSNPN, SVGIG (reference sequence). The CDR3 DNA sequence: TGTGCCTGCTCTGGACTAGCGGGAAAGTCCCGCGAGCAGTACTTC. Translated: CACSGLAGKSREQYF.

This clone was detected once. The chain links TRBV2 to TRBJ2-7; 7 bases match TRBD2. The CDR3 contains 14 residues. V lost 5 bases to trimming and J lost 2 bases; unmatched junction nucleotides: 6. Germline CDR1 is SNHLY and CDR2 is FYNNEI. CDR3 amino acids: CASSWQAGTYEQYF. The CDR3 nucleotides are TGTGCCAGCAGTTGGCAAGCGGGGACCTACGAGCAGTACTTC.